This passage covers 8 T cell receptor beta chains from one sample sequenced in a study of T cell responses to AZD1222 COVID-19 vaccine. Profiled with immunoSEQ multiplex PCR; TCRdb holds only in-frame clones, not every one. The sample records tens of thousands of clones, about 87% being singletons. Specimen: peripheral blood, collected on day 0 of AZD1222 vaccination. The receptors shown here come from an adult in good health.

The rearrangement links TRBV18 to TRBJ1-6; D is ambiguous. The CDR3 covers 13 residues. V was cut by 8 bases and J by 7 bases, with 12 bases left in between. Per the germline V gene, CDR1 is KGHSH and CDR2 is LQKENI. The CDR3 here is CASREHGNSPLHF. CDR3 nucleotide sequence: TGTGCCAGCAGGGAGCACGGGAATTCACCCCTCCACTTT.

CDR3 in DNA: TGTGCCAGCAGTTCGGCGGGGGACGTCCGCGGCTATGGCTACACCTTC. This encodes CASSSAGDVRGYGYTF. The gene calls are TRBV27 and TRBJ1-2, with D possibly being TRBD1 (5 bases). Germline CDR1 and CDR2: MNHEY and SMNVEV (reference sequence). V was cut by 4 bases and J by 4 bases, with 19 bases left in between. This CDR3 is 16 amino acids long.

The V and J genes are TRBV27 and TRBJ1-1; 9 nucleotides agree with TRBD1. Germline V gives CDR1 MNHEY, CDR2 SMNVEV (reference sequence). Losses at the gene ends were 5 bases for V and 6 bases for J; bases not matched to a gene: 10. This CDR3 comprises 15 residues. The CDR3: CASSTPGQGVSEAFF. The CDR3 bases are TGTGCCAGCAGTACACCGGGACAGGGAGTGTCTGAAGCTTTCTTT.

CDR3 sequence (DNA): TGTGCCAGCAGCTTTGTTAAGGGAAGTCCTTATGGCTACACCTTC. Residues: CASSFVKGSPYGYTF. J is TRBJ1-2 and V is TRBV5-5; D is ambiguous. Germline V gives CDR1 SGHKS, CDR2 YYEKEE (reference sequence). This CDR3 has 15 amino acids. V lost 2 bases and J lost 5, with 16 bases in between. The full variable domain, with the rest looked up from reference TRBV5-5 and TRBJ1-2, is DAGVTQSPTHLIKTRGQQVTLRCSPISGHKSVSWYQQVLGQGPQFIFQYYEKEERGRGNFPDRFSARQFPNYSSELNVNALLLGDSALYLCASSFVKGSPYGYTFGSGTRLTVV.

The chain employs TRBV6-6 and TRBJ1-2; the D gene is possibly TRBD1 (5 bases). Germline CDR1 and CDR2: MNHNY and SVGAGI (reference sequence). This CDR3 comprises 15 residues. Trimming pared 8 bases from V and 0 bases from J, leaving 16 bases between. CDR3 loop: CASLGVAGTNYGYTF. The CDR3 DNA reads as TGTGCCAGCCTGGGGGTGGCGGGGACTAACTATGGCTACACCTTC.

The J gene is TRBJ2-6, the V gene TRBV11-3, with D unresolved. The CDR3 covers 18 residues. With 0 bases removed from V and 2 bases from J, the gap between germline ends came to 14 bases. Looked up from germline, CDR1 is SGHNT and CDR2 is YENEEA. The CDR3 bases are TGTGCCAGCAGCTTAGAAAGGTCGAGGATAGCTGGGGCCAACGTCCTGACTTTC. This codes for CASSLERSRIAGANVLTF.

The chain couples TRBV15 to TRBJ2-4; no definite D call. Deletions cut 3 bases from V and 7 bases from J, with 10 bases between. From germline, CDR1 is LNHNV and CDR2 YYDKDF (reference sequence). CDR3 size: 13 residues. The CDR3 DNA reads TGTGCCACCAGCAGCTCGTTTAGGAACATTCAGTACTTC. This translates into CATSSSFRNIQYF.

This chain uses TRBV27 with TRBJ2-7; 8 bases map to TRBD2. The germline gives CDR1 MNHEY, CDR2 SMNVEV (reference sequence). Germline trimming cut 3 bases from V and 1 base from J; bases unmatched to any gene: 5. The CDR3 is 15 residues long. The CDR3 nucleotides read TGTGCCAGCAGTTTTCGGCGGGGGGATTCCTACGAGCAGTACTTC. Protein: CASSFRRGDSYEQYF.